This TCR beta chain was retrieved from a study of identical twins. CDR3 size: 12 residues. The ends were cut back, 4 bases at V and 9 bases at J, with 10 bases in the middle. Template switching created a universal primer site, and the cDNA included unique molecular identifiers. MiXCR, applied by TCRdb to the 5' RACE reads, yields one record per CDR3 protein. The sample consists of approximately 1.8 million distinct CDR3 sequences, 32% of them appearing once. V usage is TRBV12-3 or TRBV12-4 and J usage is TRBJ1-3; D not resolved. The source is a newborn girl in good health. The sample comprised cord blood. The CDR3, as DNA: TGTGCCAGCAGTTACGGCCGAGTCACCATATATTTT. This translates into CASSYGRVTIYF.